This T cell receptor beta chain was observed in a study of regulatory T cells in long-lasting Graves disease. As concerns this clonotype: The antigen is not known.

J lost 8 bases, V lost 8 bases, and 10 bases had no gene match. The length of the CDR3 is 13 residues. Germline V gene sequence: CDR1 DFQATT, CDR2 SNEGSKA (reference sequence). Time point specified: newly diagnosed GD, antithyroid drugs for less than 3 months. PBMC RNA served as the TCR library source. Regarding the study as a whole: The researchers studied only peripheral blood, not thyroid tissue.

Construction of the TCR beta libraries employed iRepertoire HTBI primers in conjunction with Arm-PCR of CDR3 regions. TCRdb re-called the multiplex PCR reads with MiXCR, one entry per CDR3 protein. The sample yields 350,000 to 400,000 distinct CDR3 sequences, about 16% seen once. This chain connects TRBV20-1 to TRBJ2-2; TRBD1 agrees at 8 bases. The sequenced sample was peripheral blood mononuclear cells (PBMCs), obtained at new diagnosis, from a patient treated with antithyroid drugs. This receptor was obtained from a female donor with Graves disease. The chain's CDR3 is CSCAGQGIGELFF. The CDR3 DNA is TGCAGTTGCGCAGGACAGGGTATTGGGGAGCTGTTTTTT.